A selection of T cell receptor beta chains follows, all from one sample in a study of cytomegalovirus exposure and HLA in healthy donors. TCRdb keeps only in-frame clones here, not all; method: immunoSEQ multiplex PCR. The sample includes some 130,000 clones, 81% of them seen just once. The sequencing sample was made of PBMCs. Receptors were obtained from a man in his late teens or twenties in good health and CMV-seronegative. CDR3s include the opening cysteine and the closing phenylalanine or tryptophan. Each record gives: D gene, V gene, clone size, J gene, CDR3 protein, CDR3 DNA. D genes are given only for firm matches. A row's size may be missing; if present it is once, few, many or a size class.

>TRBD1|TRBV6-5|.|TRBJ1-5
CASRETGAQGPQHF
TGTGCCAGCAGGGAAACAGGGGCCCAAGGACCCCAGCATTTT
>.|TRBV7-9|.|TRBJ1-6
CASSRVGSPLHF
TGTGCCAGCAGCCGGGTTGGTTCACCCCTCCACTTT
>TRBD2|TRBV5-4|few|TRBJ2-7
CASSLGELAGGPTLSYEQYF
TGTGCCAGCAGCTTGGGTGAACTAGCGGGGGGCCCTACCCTCTCCTACGAGCAGTACTTC
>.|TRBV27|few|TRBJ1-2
CASSLNGRDYTF
TGTGCCAGCAGTTTAAACGGCAGGGACTACACCTTC
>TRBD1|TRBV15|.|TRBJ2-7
CATSRSGQGVRNEQYF
TGTGCCACCAGCAGATCCGGACAGGGTGTTCGTAACGAGCAGTACTTC
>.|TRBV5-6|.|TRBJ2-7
CASHQGTGYEQYF
TGTGCCAGCCACCAGGGGACCGGCTACGAGCAGTACTTC
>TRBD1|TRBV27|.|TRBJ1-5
CASSLKGGQGNQPQHF
TGTGCCAGCAGTTTAAAAGGAGGACAGGGCAATCAGCCCCAGCATTTT
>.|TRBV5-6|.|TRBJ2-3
CASSSREGADTQYF
TGTGCCAGCAGCTCGAGGGAGGGGGCAGATACGCAGTATTTT
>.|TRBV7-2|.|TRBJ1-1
CASSLLGLNTEAFF
TGTGCCAGCAGCTTATTGGGGCTGAACACTGAAGCTTTCTTT
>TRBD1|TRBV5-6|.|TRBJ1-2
CASSPLDRGNYGYTF
TGTGCCAGCAGCCCCCTCGACAGGGGTAACTATGGCTACACCTTC
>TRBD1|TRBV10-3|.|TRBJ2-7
CAISDSTGQRTYEQYF
TGTGCCATCAGTGATAGTACGGGACAGAGAACCTACGAGCAGTACTTC
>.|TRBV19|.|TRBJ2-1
CASSITGYNEQFF
TGTGCCAGTAGTATTACGGGCTACAATGAGCAGTTCTTC
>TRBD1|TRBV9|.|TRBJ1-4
CASSVAGQGRRKLFF
TGTGCCAGCAGCGTAGCGGGACAGGGTCGTAGAAAACTGTTTTTT
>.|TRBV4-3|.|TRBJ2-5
CASSQQGSSETQYF
TGCGCCAGCAGCCAACAGGGGAGCTCGGAGACCCAGTACTTC
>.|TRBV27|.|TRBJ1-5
CASSVQQGTQPQHF
TGTGCCAGCAGTGTCCAACAGGGTACTCAGCCCCAGCATTTT
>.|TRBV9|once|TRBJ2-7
CASSAGGGRTYEQYF
TGTGCCAGCAGCGCTGGCGGTGGCAGAACCTACGAGCAGTACTTC
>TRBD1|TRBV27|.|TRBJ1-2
CASSPRTGGGLGFGYTF
TGTGCCAGCAGTCCTCGGACAGGGGGCGGTCTCGGATTTGGCTACACCTTC
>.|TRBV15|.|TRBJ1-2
CATSREGGDYGYTF
TGTGCCACCAGCAGAGAAGGAGGGGACTATGGCTACACCTTC
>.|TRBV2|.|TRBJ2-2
CATQNRKRNTGELFF
TGTGCCACTCAAAACAGGAAGCGGAACACCGGGGAGCTGTTTTTT
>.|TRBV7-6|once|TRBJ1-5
CASSLDTYSNQPQHF
TGTGCCAGCAGTCTCGACACCTATAGCAATCAGCCCCAGCATTTT
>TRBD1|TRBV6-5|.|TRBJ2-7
CASSYRGLNEQYF
TGTGCCAGCAGTTACAGGGGGCTTAATGAGCAGTACTTC
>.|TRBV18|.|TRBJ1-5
CASSPAAYSNQPQHF
TGTGCCAGCTCACCGGCGGCTTATAGCAATCAGCCCCAGCATTTT
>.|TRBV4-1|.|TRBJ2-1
CASSQGLERGIYNEQFF
TGCGCCAGCAGCCAAGGGCTTGAACGGGGGATTTACAATGAGCAGTTCTTC
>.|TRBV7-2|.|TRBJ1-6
CASSPGRTAIPYNSPLHF
TGTGCCAGCAGCCCCGGCCGGACAGCTATTCCGTATAATTCACCCCTCCACTTT
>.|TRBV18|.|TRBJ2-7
CASSPKGDYEQYF
TGTGCCAGCTCGCCTAAGGGGGACTACGAGCAGTACTTC
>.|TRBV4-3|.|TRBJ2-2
CASSQDSAAFRITGGLFF
TGCGCCAGCAGCCAAGATTCAGCTGCATTCAGGATCACCGGGGGGCTGTTTTTT
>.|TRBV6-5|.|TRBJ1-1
CASLSPNTEAFF
TGTGCCAGCTTAAGCCCGAACACTGAAGCTTTCTTT
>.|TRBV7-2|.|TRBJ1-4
CASSLYDGPSEKLFF
TGTGCCAGCAGCTTATACGATGGGCCGTCAGAAAAACTGTTTTTT
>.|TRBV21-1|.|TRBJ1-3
CASSLRDTTSGNTIYF
TGTGCCAGCAGCTTACGGGACACCACCTCTGGAAACACCATATATTTT
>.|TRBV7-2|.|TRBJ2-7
CASSSAFFNRGAYEQYF
TGTGCCAGCAGCTCCGCGTTTTTTAACCGCGGCGCCTACGAGCAGTACTTC
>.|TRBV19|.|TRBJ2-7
CASSIERYYEQYF
TGTGCCAGTAGTATAGAACGGTACTACGAGCAGTACTTC
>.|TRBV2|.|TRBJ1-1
CASSRNTEAFF
TGTGCCAGCAGTCGGAACACTGAAGCTTTCTTT
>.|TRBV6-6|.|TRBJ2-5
CASSYSNSGEETQYF
TGTGCCAGCAGTTACTCGAATTCAGGGGAAGAGACCCAGTACTTC
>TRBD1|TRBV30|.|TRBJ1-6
CAWSIVLHMGTDSPLHF
TGTGCCTGGAGTATTGTACTGCATATGGGGACAGATTCACCCCTCCACTTT
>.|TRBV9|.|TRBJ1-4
CASSTYTEGGEKLFF
TGTGCCAGCAGCACATACACAGAGGGCGGCGAAAAACTGTTTTTT
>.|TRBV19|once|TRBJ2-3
CASSRPSVPDTQYF
TGTGCCAGTAGTCGCCCTAGCGTTCCAGATACGCAGTATTTT
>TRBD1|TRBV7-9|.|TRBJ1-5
CASSAPSGGEDQPQHF
TGTGCCAGCAGCGCACCATCAGGGGGCGAGGATCAGCCCCAGCATTTT
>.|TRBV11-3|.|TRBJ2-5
CASSSWATQETQYF
TGTGCCAGCAGCTCCTGGGCAACACAAGAGACCCAGTACTTC
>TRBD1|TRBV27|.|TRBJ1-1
CASKLTGGDTEAFF
TGTGCCAGCAAACTGACAGGGGGCGACACTGAAGCTTTCTTT
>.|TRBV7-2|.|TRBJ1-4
CASSATGSFFRLNEKLFF
TGTGCCAGCAGCGCTACAGGGTCCTTCTTTCGCCTTAATGAAAAACTGTTTTTT
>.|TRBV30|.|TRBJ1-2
CAWSGHSWGYTF
TGTGCCTGGAGTGGACATTCCTGGGGCTACACCTTC
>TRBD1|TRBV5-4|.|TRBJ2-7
CASSSILGQGSDEQYF
TGTGCCAGCAGCTCGATACTAGGACAGGGCTCGGACGAGCAGTACTTC
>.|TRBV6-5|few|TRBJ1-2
CASSYKTGGYGYTF
TGTGCCAGCAGTTACAAGACAGGAGGCTATGGCTACACCTTC
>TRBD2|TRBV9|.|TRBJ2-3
CASSDVSGGLDTQYF
TGTGCCAGCAGCGACGTGAGCGGGGGTCTAGATACGCAGTATTTT
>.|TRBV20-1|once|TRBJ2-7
CSADTGHEQYF
TGCAGTGCGGATACAGGGCACGAGCAGTACTTC
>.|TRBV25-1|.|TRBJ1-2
CASSGLGQDLNYGYTF
TGTGCCAGCAGTGGACTAGGGCAGGATCTAAACTATGGCTACACCTTC
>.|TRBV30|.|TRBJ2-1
CAWSVRSPEQFF
TGTGCCTGGAGTGTACGGTCTCCTGAGCAGTTCTTC
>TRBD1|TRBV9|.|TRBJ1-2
CASSVGRDRGGGGYTF
TGTGCCAGCAGCGTCGGCCGAGACAGGGGGGGAGGAGGCTACACCTTC
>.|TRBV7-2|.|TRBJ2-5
CASKQSQGQETQYF
TGTGCCAGTAAACAATCTCAGGGGCAAGAGACCCAGTACTTC
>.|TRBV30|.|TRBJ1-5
CAWKHGGINQPQHF
TGTGCCTGGAAGCACGGGGGTATTAATCAGCCCCAGCATTTT
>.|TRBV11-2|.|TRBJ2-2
CASSLRVLNTGELFF
TGTGCCAGCAGCTTGCGGGTCCTGAACACCGGGGAGCTGTTTTTT
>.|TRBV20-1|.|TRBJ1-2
CSARGGHGYTF
TGCAGTGCTCGCGGGGGGCACGGCTACACCTTC
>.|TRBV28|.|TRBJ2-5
CASSKATGQETQYF
TGTGCCAGCAGCAAAGCCACGGGCCAAGAGACCCAGTACTTC
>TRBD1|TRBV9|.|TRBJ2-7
CASSVGGRGIYEQYF
TGTGCCAGCAGCGTAGGCGGCAGGGGGATCTACGAGCAGTACTTC
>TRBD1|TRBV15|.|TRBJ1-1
CATSSPRQGPEAFF
TGTGCCACCAGCTCACCCCGACAGGGCCCTGAAGCTTTCTTT
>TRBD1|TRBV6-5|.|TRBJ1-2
CASRLNRGRYGYTF
TGTGCCAGCAGATTGAACAGGGGGAGGTATGGCTACACCTTC
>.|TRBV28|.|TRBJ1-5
CASSTSGWRGHQPQHF
TGTGCCAGCAGTACCAGTGGGTGGCGGGGGCATCAGCCCCAGCATTTT
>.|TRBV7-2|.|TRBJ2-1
CASSFSTDPYNEQFF
TGTGCCAGCAGCTTTTCTACAGACCCCTACAATGAGCAGTTCTTC